This entry lists 31 T cell receptor beta chains sequenced from one sample in a study of T cell repertoires in cytomegalovirus infection. One entry per CDR3 protein, called by TCRdb with MiXCR from the reads. Of hundreds of thousands of distinct CDR3 sequences detected, 35% appear once; the ten largest clones hold around 2.8%. Sequenced material: PBMCs. All receptors derive from a human donor in good health (CMV status not recorded). Some clones in this sample may be carry-over from other donors' samples.

J is TRBJ2-5 and V is TRBV11-2, with D perhaps matching TRBD1 (6 bases). The CDR3 has 14 amino acids. V was clipped by 2 bases and J by 2 bases, with 9 bases between them. Germline V gene data show CDR1 as SGHAT and CDR2 as FQNNGV. As DNA, the CDR3 is TGTGCCAGCAGCTTATCTGGACAGCAAGAGACCCAGTACTTC. Translated: CASSLSGQQETQYF. Filled out from reference TRBV11-2 and TRBJ2-5, the complete variable domain reads EAGVAQSPRYKIIEKRQSVAFWCNPISGHATLYWYQQILGQGPKLLIQFQNNGVVDDSQLPKDRFSAERLKGVDSTLKIQPAKLEDSAVYLCASSLSGQQETQYFGPGTRLLVL.

In this sample, this clonotype turned up a few times. The CDR3 sequence: CSAPLEWLGFNSPLHF. The CDR3 DNA reads TGCAGTGCACCATTAGAATGGCTCGGGTTCAATTCACCCCTCCACTTT. This chain joins TRBV20-1 and TRBJ1-6; no definite D call. Germline V gives CDR1 DFQATT, CDR2 SNEGSKA (reference sequence). The CDR3 has 16 residues. Trimming removed 6 bases at V and 7 bases at J, with 22 bases between.

The chain joins TRBV20-1 to TRBJ2-1, with 11 bases that match TRBD2. With V trimmed by 6 bases and J by 8 bases, 9 bases remained unmatched. This CDR3 comprises 14 residues. In germline, CDR1 is DFQATT, CDR2 SNEGSKA (reference sequence). CDR3 nucleotide sequence: TGCAGTGCCGTAGCGGGAGGGCACTCCTATGAGCAGTTCTTC. Amino acid sequence: CSAVAGGHSYEQFF.

V is TRBV27 and J is TRBJ2-3; 7 positions agree with TRBD1. The V gene's germline CDR1 is MNHEY and CDR2 SMNVEV (reference sequence). The CDR3 covers 13 residues. V dropped 2 bases and J dropped 8; count of bases not matched to a gene: 4. In nucleotides, the CDR3 is TGTGCCAGCAGTTTAATTTCAGGGGGTACGCAGTATTTT. It yields the protein CASSLISGGTQYF.

V usage is TRBV11-2 and J usage is TRBJ1-2; weak D call: TRBD1 (6 bases). V gave up 1 base and J gave up 5 bases, with 11 bases separating them. The CDR3 runs 14 residues. Germline CDR1 reads SGHAT; CDR2 reads FQNNGV. In nucleotides, the CDR3 is TGTGCCAGCAGCTTAGTAAGGACAGATTATGGCTACACCTTC. Translating gives CASSLVRTDYGYTF. Variable domain in full (rest from reference TRBV11-2 and TRBJ1-2): EAGVAQSPRYKIIEKRQSVAFWCNPISGHATLYWYQQILGQGPKLLIQFQNNGVVDDSQLPKDRFSAERLKGVDSTLKIQPAKLEDSAVYLCASSLVRTDYGYTFGSGTRLTVV.

This clonotype was observed a few times. The CDR3, as DNA: TGTGCCAGCAGCGCACGGACAGGAACCGGGGAGCTGTTTTTT. This gives the protein CASSARTGTGELFF. The chain has TRBV7-9 and TRBJ2-2, with 7 bases that match TRBD1. The CDR3 length is 14 residues. Trimming cost V 5 bases and J 5 bases; bases outside gene matches: 5. The germline gives CDR1 SEHNR, CDR2 FQNEAQ (reference sequence).

This clonotype was seen just once. The rearrangement uses TRBV2 and TRBJ1-6; the D is unclear. The CDR3 covers 11 residues. From germline, CDR1 is SNHLY and CDR2 FYNNEI. Between the trimmed V and J ends, which lost 6 bases and 7 bases, there was a span of 4 bases. This chain's CDR3 is CASRQNSPLHF. The CDR3 DNA is TGTGCCAGCAGGCAGAATTCACCCCTCCACTTT.

This clonotype was found once. J is TRBJ2-7 and V is TRBV15; D gene unclear. Trimming cost V 3 bases and J 0 bases, with 9 bases left between them. This CDR3 contains 14 residues. CDR1 and CDR2 from the germline V gene are LNHNV and YYDKDF (reference sequence). DNA of the CDR3: TGTGCCACCAGCAGTCCCGGCAGCTCCTACGAGCAGTACTTC. Its translation: CATSSPGSSYEQYF.

This clonotype was seen only a few times. V gene TRBV20-1 combines with J gene TRBJ1-1; 8 bases fit TRBD1. The germline V gene encodes CDR1 DFQATT and CDR2 SNEGSKA (reference sequence). V dropped 0 bases and J dropped 1; count of bases not matched to a gene: 7. This CDR3 comprises 16 residues. CDR3 loop: CSARDGQGGRNTEAFF. The CDR3 DNA reads TGCAGTGCTAGAGATGGACAGGGCGGAAGGAACACTGAAGCTTTCTTT.

This chain connects TRBV19 to TRBJ2-1; a possible D gene is TRBD2 (6 bases). The V gene lost 5 bases and the J gene lost 3 bases, with 17 bases spanning the gap. The CDR3 runs 16 residues. CDR1 LNHDA and CDR2 SQIVND come from the germline V gene (reference sequence). The CDR3 DNA sequence: TGTGCCAGTAGTCCCAGCGGGCGTTCGGGCTACAATGAGCAGTTCTTC. Its protein is CASSPSGRSGYNEQFF.

This sequence joins TRBV19 and TRBJ1-1; 9 nucleotides match TRBD1. Per germline, CDR1 LNHDA and CDR2 SQIVND (reference sequence). V lost 1 base, J lost 8 bases, and 17 bases stayed unmatched. This CDR3 has 18 amino acids. Written as DNA, the CDR3 is TGTGCCAGTAGTATAGGTGGGGTCCTGGGACAGGGCGAGAAAGAAGCTTTCTTT. The encoded protein is CASSIGGVLGQGEKEAFF.

The chain links TRBV12-3 or TRBV12-4 to TRBJ1-6, with 7 bases that match TRBD1. Trimming cost V 7 bases and J 0 bases; bases outside gene matches: 9. This CDR3 is built from 17 residues. The CDR3 bases are TGTGCCAGCACCCGAGGGGGCCGAAGCTCCTATAATTCACCCCTCCACTTT. Protein sequence: CASTRGGRSSYNSPLHF.

With regard to this clonotype: The junction does not match germline at one end; this may be a read error. The rearrangement links TRBV6-6 to TRBJ2-5, with unresolved D. The CDR3 covers 16 residues. CDR1 is MNHNY and CDR2 is SVGAGI in the germline V gene (reference sequence). CDR3: CASSYSMSQIKETKYF. The CDR3 region has the DNA TGTGCCAGCAGTTACTCGATGTCGCAGATTAAAGAGACCAAGTACTTC.

The DNA for the CDR3 is TGTGCCAGCAGCTTTATGCCCCCCGGGGTAGCGCGCCCAGATACGCAGTATTTT. Its translation: CASSFMPPGVARPDTQYF. The chain links TRBV13 to TRBJ2-3; D might be TRBD2 (5 bases). The CDR3 runs to 18 residues. Germline loops: CDR1 PRHDT, CDR2 FYEKMQ (reference sequence). V gave up 3 bases and J gave up 4 bases, with 23 bases separating them.

This clonotype was recorded a few times. The genes are TRBV11-2 and TRBJ2-2, with 7 positions matching TRBD1. Germline V gives CDR1 SGHAT, CDR2 FQNNGV. The CDR3 runs 14 residues. The junction had 6 bases not matched to a gene; V was cut back by 7 bases and J by 4 bases. The CDR3 DNA is TGTGCCAGCACATCGGACAGGATCACCGGGGAGCTGTTTTTT. This sequence encodes CASTSDRITGELFF.

The chain recombines TRBV20-1 with TRBJ2-7, with 8 bases identical to TRBD1. Germline V lookup: CDR1 DFQATT, CDR2 SNEGSKA (reference sequence). The CDR3 is 16 residues long. The junction had 13 bases not matched to a gene; V was cut back by 3 bases and J by 3 bases. Here the CDR3 DNA reads TGCAGTGCTAGCGAAATTGGGACAGGCGGTCACTACGAGCAGTACTTC. Residues: CSASEIGTGGHYEQYF.

This clonotype appeared many times. The chain is built from TRBV28 and TRBJ2-7, with TRBD1 matching over 9 bases. The V and J ends lost 6 bases and 4 bases, in that order; junction bases with no gene match: 10. Germline lookup yields CDR1 MDHEN and CDR2 SYDVKM. This CDR3 comprises 15 residues. The CDR3 loop reads CASSLDRGGDYEQYF. The CDR3 bases are TGTGCCAGCAGCCTCGACAGGGGGGGGGATTACGAGCAGTACTTC.

The V and J genes are TRBV7-2 and TRBJ1-4, with D unclear. V was cut by 4 bases and J by 5 bases, with 14 bases left in between. The CDR3 loop spans 15 amino acids. CDR1 and CDR2 from the germline V gene are SGHTA and FQGNSA. The CDR3 sequence is CASSSGYSDNEKLFF. For the CDR3, the DNA is TGTGCCAGCAGCTCCGGGTACAGCGACAATGAAAAACTGTTTTTT.

This clonotype was seen a single time. V usage is TRBV6-5 and J usage is TRBJ1-4; 9 bases fit TRBD1. V lost 8 bases and J lost 3; bases outside the gene matches: 4. The CDR3 is made up of 14 amino acids. CDR1 and CDR2 from the germline V gene are MNHEY and SVGAGI. The CDR3 protein is CASGDRGANEKLFF. The CDR3 DNA is TGTGCCAGCGGAGACAGGGGGGCTAATGAAAAACTGTTTTTT.

The gene calls are TRBV4-1 and TRBJ1-5, with TRBD1 as a possible D gene (6 bases). The V end was cut by 3 bases, the J end by 8 bases, with 14 bases between. This CDR3 comprises 14 residues. Germline V gene data show CDR1 as MGHRA and CDR2 as YSYEKL. CDR3: CASSQELTGEPQHF. The CDR3 DNA follows: TGCGCCAGCAGCCAGGAATTGACAGGAGAGCCCCAGCATTTT.

This clonotype showed up just a few times. The chain is built from TRBV25-1 and TRBJ2-7; a possible D gene is TRBD2 (6 bases). The CDR3 loop spans 15 amino acids. CDR1 MGHDK and CDR2 SYGVNS come from the germline V gene. V was clipped by 2 bases and J by 4 bases, with 15 bases between them. CDR3 sequence reads: CASSENMGGRYEQYF. DNA for the CDR3: TGTGCCAGCAGTGAAAATATGGGGGGTCGGTACGAGCAGTACTTC.

This clonotype was detected only a few times. This chain joins TRBV11-2 and TRBJ2-2, with 10 bases lining up with TRBD1. CDR1 and CDR2 from the germline V gene are SGHAT and FQNNGV. This CDR3 contains 15 residues. J gave up 5 bases and V 3 bases, and 3 bases lay outside the gene matches. CDR3 residues: CASSLTGGGTGELFF. Here the CDR3 DNA reads TGTGCCAGCAGCTTGACAGGGGGCGGAACCGGGGAGCTGTTTTTT.

The chain carries TRBV10-3 and TRBJ1-1; 7 bases are a match to TRBD1. The trim removed 10 bases at V and 4 bases at J, leaving 6 bases unmatched. The CDR3 is made up of 12 amino acids. Germline V CDR1 and CDR2: ENHRY, SYGVKD. In DNA form, the CDR3 reads TGTGCCACGGGACAGACGACCACTGAAGCTTTCTTT. Translated, it gives CATGQTTTEAFF.

The chain combines TRBV7-6 with TRBJ2-7; 7 nucleotides match TRBD1. The V and J ends lost 7 bases and 2 bases, in that order; junction bases with no gene match: 8. Germline CDR1 and CDR2: SGHVS and FNYEAQ. The CDR3 runs to 14 residues. The CDR3: CASNPGTVTYEQYF. CDR3 nucleotides: TGTGCCAGCAACCCCGGGACAGTGACCTACGAGCAGTACTTC. Drawing the rest from reference TRBV7-6 and TRBJ2-7, the complete variable domain is GAGVSQSPRYKVTKRGQDVALRCDPISGHVSLYWYRQALGQGPEFLTYFNYEAQQDKSGLPNDRFSAERPEGSISTLTIQRTEQRDSAMYRCASNPGTVTYEQYFGPGTRLTVT.

The V gene is TRBV19, the J gene TRBJ2-1; 11 bases map to TRBD2. Germline CDR1 LNHDA, CDR2 SQIVND (reference sequence). This CDR3 is 16 amino acids long. V shed 7 bases, J shed 9 bases, and the junction held 14 bases outside the gene matches. The CDR3 DNA reads TGTGCCAGTACCCCCCCTATAGGGCTAGCGGGAGGTGAGCAGTTCTTC. Protein product: CASTPPIGLAGGEQFF. Combining the CDR3 with reference TRBV19 and TRBJ2-1 gives the whole variable domain DGGITQSPKYLFRKEGQNVTLSCEQNLNHDAMYWYRQDPGQGLRLIYYSQIVNDFQKGDIAEGYSVSREKKESFPLTVTSAQKNPTAFYLCASTPPIGLAGGEQFFGPGTRLTVL.

V is TRBV4-1 and J is TRBJ1-1; perhaps TRBD1 as D (5 bases). This CDR3 has 17 residues. Germline CDR1 reads MGHRA; CDR2 reads YSYEKL. Trimming pared 4 bases from V and 5 bases from J, leaving 23 bases between. For the CDR3, the DNA is TGCGCCAGCAGCCTCCTTAATCGGGGGGGGGAAGAAACTGAAGCTTTCTTT. Its translation is CASSLLNRGGEETEAFF.

Only a few counts were recorded for this clonotype. The chain recombines TRBV2 with TRBJ2-7; D remains unclear. CDR3 length: 14 amino acids. The germline CDR1 and CDR2 sequences are SNHLY and FYNNEI. The V end was cut by 5 bases, the J end by 5 bases, with 16 bases between. The CDR3 DNA follows: TGTGCCAGCAGTAATCGACGGTTTCCCCACGAGCAGTACTTC. This encodes CASSNRRFPHEQYF.

This clonotype has more than one count but fewer than ten. This rearrangement joins TRBV4-1 to TRBJ1-1, with D tentatively TRBD1 (5 bases). The germline gives CDR1 MGHRA, CDR2 YSYEKL. V was shortened by 3 bases and J by 4 bases, with 21 bases between the two germline ends. The CDR3 covers 17 residues. The DNA of the CDR3 is TGCGCCAGCAGCCATACCACGGCAGGGAGGAGAGGCACTGAAGCTTTCTTT. As protein: CASSHTTAGRRGTEAFF.

The table lists this clonotype with many counts. This chain connects TRBV11-2 to TRBJ2-2, with a tentative D call TRBD2 (6 bases). The CDR3 contains 16 residues. CDR1 SGHAT and CDR2 FQNNGV come from the germline V gene. Trimming shortened V by 5 bases and J by 4 bases, and 17 bases separated the two germline ends. CDR3 loop: CASSRRRGFGTGELFF. DNA for the CDR3: TGTGCCAGCAGCCGGAGGAGGGGTTTTGGCACCGGGGAGCTGTTTTTT. Combining the CDR3 with reference TRBV11-2 and TRBJ2-2 gives the whole variable domain EAGVAQSPRYKIIEKRQSVAFWCNPISGHATLYWYQQILGQGPKLLIQFQNNGVVDDSQLPKDRFSAERLKGVDSTLKIQPAKLEDSAVYLCASSRRRGFGTGELFFGEGSRLTVL.

This clonotype has a handful of counts. The rearrangement joins TRBV27 to TRBJ1-3, with D possibly being TRBD1 (6 bases). Germline V gene data show CDR1 as MNHEY and CDR2 as SMNVEV (reference sequence). CDR3 size: 17 residues. V gave up 1 base and J gave up 0 bases, with 13 bases separating them. The CDR3 is CASSLYAGAHSGNTIYF. DNA of the CDR3: TGTGCCAGCAGTTTATATGCGGGGGCTCACTCTGGAAACACCATATATTTT.

In this sample, this clonotype turned up a few times. CDR3 in DNA: TGTGCCAGCAGCTTGGAAAGGCAGGGGAACTACGAGCAGTACTTC. Protein product: CASSLERQGNYEQYF. This chain connects TRBV7-9 to TRBJ2-7; tentative D call: TRBD1 (6 bases). Trimming stripped 3 bases from V and 3 bases from J, with 15 bases between. Germline assignment: CDR1 SEHNR and CDR2 FQNEAQ (reference sequence). The CDR3 spans 15 residues. The whole variable domain, filled in from reference TRBV7-9 and TRBJ2-7, reads DTGVSQNPRHKITKRGQNVTFRCDPISEHNRLYWYRQTLGQGPEFLTYFQNEAQLEKSRLLSDRFSAERPKGSFSTLEIQRTEQGDSAMYLCASSLERQGNYEQYFGPGTRLTVT.